This record concerns one TCR beta chain sequence. This record belongs to a study of blood T cells in healthy people across ages. For the second PCR, which ran for 7 to 11 cycles, a sample-barcoded 5' primer and a J-beta primer mix were used. TCRdb redid the calling of the 5' RACE reads with MiXCR, one entry per CDR3 protein. The sample carries 900,000 to 950,000 distinct CDR3 sequences, 29% recorded once. Germline loops: CDR1 DFQATT, CDR2 SNEGSKA (reference sequence). The CDR3 loop spans 12 amino acids. Trimming stripped 4 bases from V and 3 bases from J, with 9 bases between. These records were also assigned to another study, of T cells of mothers and their children. That investigation notes: Slightly higher but non-significant overlap marked related mother-child pairs versus unrelated pairs.

The chain uses TRBV20-1 and TRBJ1-1, with unresolved D. This TCR was recovered from a woman between 40 and 50 years old in good health. The sequenced material came from blood. The CDR3 bases are TGCAGTGCTACCCGGGAGGACACTGAAGCTTTCTTT. Translation: CSATREDTEAFF.